These 14 T cell receptor beta chains came from one sample sequenced in a study of cytomegalovirus exposure and HLA in healthy donors. This PCR relied on a set of 60 Vbeta primers and 13 Jbeta primers. Profiled with immunoSEQ multiplex PCR; TCRdb holds only in-frame clones, not every one. The top ten clones hold approximately 2.8% of a sample with approximately 140,000 clones, about 78% of them seen once. Sequenced input: PBMCs. The receptors here all came from a male donor in good health and CMV-seronegative.

This sequence joins TRBV23-1 and TRBJ2-1, with TRBD2 matching 14 bases. TRBV23-1 is recorded as an ORF, its role being uncertain. The CDR3 runs 17 residues. V was pared by 1 base and J by 4 bases, with 3 bases of the junction left unmatched. The chain's CDR3 is CASSQLRLAGGYNEQFF. CDR3 nucleotides: TGCGCCAGCAGTCAATTAAGACTAGCGGGGGGGTACAATGAGCAGTTCTTC.

This clone came up once. This chain uses TRBV7-9 with TRBJ1-1, with TRBD1 matching 7 bases. The CDR3 runs to 16 residues. The germline gives CDR1 SEHNR, CDR2 FQNEAQ (reference sequence). V lost 4 bases and J lost 1; bases outside the gene matches: 9. CDR3 loop: CASSWTRQGRNTEAFF. DNA of the CDR3: TGTGCCAGCAGCTGGACTCGACAGGGAAGGAACACTGAAGCTTTCTTT. Full variable domain (remainder filled in from reference TRBV7-9 and TRBJ1-1): DTGVSQNPRHKITKRGQNVTFRCDPISEHNRLYWYRQTLGQGPEFLTYFQNEAQLEKSRLLSDRFSAERPKGSFSTLEIQRTEQGDSAMYLCASSWTRQGRNTEAFFGQGTRLTVV.

Only one count was recorded for this clone. The V gene is TRBV29-1, the J gene TRBJ2-3; 8 nucleotides align to TRBD1. J was trimmed by 0 bases and V by 5 bases; bases with no gene match: 4. Germline CDR1 SQVTM, CDR2 ANQGSEA. This CDR3 region has 14 residues. CDR3 DNA: TGCAGCGTTCTCGGACAGGGAAGCACAGATACGCAGTATTTT. Translated, it gives CSVLGQGSTDTQYF.

This rearrangement joins TRBV4-1 to TRBJ1-2, with D maybe TRBD1 (6 bases). The length of the CDR3 is 15 residues. The V gene lost 0 bases and the J gene lost 3 bases, with 11 bases spanning the gap. In germline, CDR1 is MGHRA, CDR2 YSYEKL. The CDR3 loop is CASSQDYAGDYGYTF. DNA for the CDR3: TGCGCCAGCAGCCAAGATTATGCAGGGGACTATGGCTACACCTTC.

V gene TRBV7-6 combines with J gene TRBJ2-7, with 8 bases lining up with TRBD2. Trimming removed 2 bases from V and 3 bases from J; junction bases left unmatched: 3. Looked up from germline, CDR1 is SGHVS and CDR2 is FNYEAQ. The CDR3 spans 14 residues. The CDR3 region has the DNA TGTGCCAGCAGCTTAACTAGCGGAAACTACGAGCAGTACTTC. Protein: CASSLTSGNYEQYF.

This clone was picked up a small number of times. The chain has TRBV30 and TRBJ1-1; D not resolved. CDR1 is GTSNPN, CDR2 SVGIG, per germline (reference sequence). Between the trimmed V and J ends, which lost 8 bases and 10 bases, there was a span of 14 bases. The CDR3 is 10 amino acids. The CDR3 DNA sequence: TGTGCCCGCGGCCGAAGTTCAGCTTTCTTT. Its protein is CARGRSSAFF.

V is TRBV7-6 and J is TRBJ2-3, with 14 bases aligning to TRBD2. This CDR3 is built from 21 residues. V lost 5 bases to trimming and J lost 7 bases; unmatched junction nucleotides: 23. Germline V gene sequence: CDR1 SGHVS, CDR2 FNYEAQ. The CDR3 DNA reads TGTGCCAGCAGCACACCTGCGGGACTAGCGGGAGATCTGGAAGCCTTGAATACGCAGTATTTT. Translation: CASSTPAGLAGDLEALNTQYF.

This clone was detected a few times. The chain is built from TRBV7-2 and TRBJ2-3; 9 bases are a match to TRBD1. The CDR3 spans 16 residues. The germline V gene has CDR1 SGHTA and CDR2 FQGNSA. The J segment lost 0 bases and the V segment lost 5 bases, leaving 6 bases of the junction unmatched. The CDR3 sequence is CASSARQGGSTDTQYF. The CDR3 DNA follows: TGTGCCAGCAGCGCTCGACAGGGGGGTAGCACAGATACGCAGTATTTT.

The chain links TRBV19 to TRBJ1-5, with D perhaps TRBD1 (6 bases). Germline lookup yields CDR1 LNHDA and CDR2 SQIVND (reference sequence). The CDR3 covers 15 residues. V was cut by 3 bases and J by 4 bases, with 13 bases left in between. The CDR3 coding sequence is TGTGCCAGTAGTATCTCCCTGGACAGTAATCAGCCCCAGCATTTT. This codes for CASSISLDSNQPQHF. The variable domain in full, with the rest retrieved from reference TRBV19 and TRBJ1-5, is DGGITQSPKYLFRKEGQNVTLSCEQNLNHDAMYWYRQDPGQGLRLIYYSQIVNDFQKGDIAEGYSVSREKKESFPLTVTSAQKNPTAFYLCASSISLDSNQPQHFGDGTRLSIL.

The chain has TRBV28 and TRBJ1-5, with D tentatively TRBD1 (5 bases). This CDR3 contains 16 residues. Trimming left V 8 bases short and J 5 bases short, with 22 bases between. The germline CDR1 and CDR2 sequences are MDHEN and SYDVKM. In nucleotides, the CDR3 is TGTGCCAGCCGGGGCGGGGCGCGAAAGTGGGATCAGCCCCAGCATTTT. Protein sequence: CASRGGARKWDQPQHF.

This clone was seen a few times. The chain is built from TRBV6-4 and TRBJ1-4; 7 bases align to TRBD1. The V segment lost 0 bases and the J segment 5 bases; nucleotides outside the gene matches: 3. Germline CDR1 and CDR2: MRHNA and SNTAGT. The CDR3 spans 15 residues. The CDR3 region is CASSDSVTGNEKLFF. In DNA form, the CDR3 reads TGTGCCAGCAGTGACTCCGTGACAGGGAATGAAAAACTGTTTTTT.

The CDR3 loop is CATSREEGINEQFF. DNA of the CDR3: TGTGCCACCAGCAGAGAAGAGGGTATCAATGAGCAGTTCTTC. The chain carries TRBV15 and TRBJ2-1, with a weak D call TRBD2 (5 bases). The CDR3 runs 14 residues. V lost 0 bases to trimming and J lost 6 bases, with 9 bases between them. Germline CDR1 is LNHNV and CDR2 is YYDKDF (reference sequence).

The chain recombines TRBV7-2 with TRBJ2-7, with D perhaps matching TRBD1 (6 bases). Germline assignment: CDR1 SGHTA and CDR2 FQGNSA. This CDR3 is built from 14 residues. V was trimmed by 1 base and J by 3 bases, leaving 10 bases between them. CDR3 in amino acids: CASSLGPGVYEQYF. DNA of the CDR3: TGTGCCAGCAGCTTAGGGCCAGGGGTCTACGAGCAGTACTTC. The variable domain in full, with the rest retrieved from reference TRBV7-2 and TRBJ2-7, is GAGVSQSPSNKVTEKGKDVELRCDPISGHTALYWYRQSLGQGLEFLIYFQGNSAPDKSGLPSDRFSAERTGGSVSTLTIQRTQQEDSAVYLCASSLGPGVYEQYFGPGTRLTVT.

The rearrangement links TRBV10-3 to TRBJ2-2, with 12 bases lining up with TRBD2. CDR3 size: 17 residues. The germline V gene encodes CDR1 ENHRY and CDR2 SYGVKD. Trimming cost V 7 bases and J 0 bases; bases outside gene matches: 6. The CDR3 is CAINPRTSGTNTGELFF. The DNA for the CDR3 is TGTGCCATCAATCCGCGGACTAGCGGGACGAACACCGGGGAGCTGTTTTTT.